What follows describes a single T cell receptor (beta chain). TCRdb re-analysed the 5' RACE reads in MiXCR, keeping a single row per CDR3 protein. The sample lists 500,000 to 550,000 distinct CDR3 sequences; approximately 22% were seen once. This sample was included in a study of identical twins. This sample was also put to use in a study of T cells expressing NK-cell markers. That report notes: One of the eight sequenced donors was seronegative, whereas the other seven were HCMV-seropositive. These clonotypes additionally ranked first within the CD3+CD56-NKG2C+ fraction of a few donors. HCMV specificity was not established for the expanded NKG2C+ T cell clones.

The sample taken for sequencing was CD4+ T cells sorted from blood. The sequence was obtained from a woman aged 18-35 years in good health.

In DNA form, the CDR3 reads TGCAGTGCTAGGTCTAGCGGGGGGGCCAAAAACATTCAGTACTTC. Its translation is CSARSSGGAKNIQYF. The chain links TRBV20-1 to TRBJ2-4; TRBD2 aligns across 11 bases. The junction had 2 bases not matched to a gene; V was cut back by 3 bases and J by 1 base. Per the germline V gene, CDR1 is DFQATT and CDR2 is SNEGSKA (reference sequence). The CDR3 totals 15 residues.